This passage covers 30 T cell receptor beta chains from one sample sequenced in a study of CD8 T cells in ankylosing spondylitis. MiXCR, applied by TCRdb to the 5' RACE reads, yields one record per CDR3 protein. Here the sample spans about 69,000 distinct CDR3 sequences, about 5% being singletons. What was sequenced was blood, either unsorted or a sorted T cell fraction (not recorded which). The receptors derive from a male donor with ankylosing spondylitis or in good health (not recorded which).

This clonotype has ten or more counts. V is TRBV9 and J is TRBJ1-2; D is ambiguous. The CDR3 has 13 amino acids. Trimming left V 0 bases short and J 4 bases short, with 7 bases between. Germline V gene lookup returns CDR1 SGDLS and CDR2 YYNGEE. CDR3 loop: CASSVGAVYGYTF. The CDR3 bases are TGTGCCAGCAGCGTAGGGGCCGTCTATGGCTACACCTTC.

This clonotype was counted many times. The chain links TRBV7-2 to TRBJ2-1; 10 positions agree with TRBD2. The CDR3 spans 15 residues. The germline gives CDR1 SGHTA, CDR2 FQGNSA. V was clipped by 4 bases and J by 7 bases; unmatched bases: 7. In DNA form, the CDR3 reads TGTGCCAGCAGCTGGATTAGCGGGGGGACTAATGAGCAGTTCTTC. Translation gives CASSWISGGTNEQFF.

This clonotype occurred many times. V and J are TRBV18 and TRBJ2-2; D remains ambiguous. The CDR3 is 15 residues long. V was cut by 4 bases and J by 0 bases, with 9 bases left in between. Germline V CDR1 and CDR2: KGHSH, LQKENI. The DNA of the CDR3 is TGTGCCAGCTCACGCTCCCAGACGAACACCGGGGAGCTGTTTTTT. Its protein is CASSRSQTNTGELFF. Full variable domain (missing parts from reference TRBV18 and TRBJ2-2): NAGVMQNPRHLVRRRGQEARLRCSPMKGHSHVYWYRQLPEEGLKFMVYLQKENIIDESGMPKERFSAEFPKEGPSILRIQQVVRGDSAAYFCASSRSQTNTGELFFGEGSRLTVL.

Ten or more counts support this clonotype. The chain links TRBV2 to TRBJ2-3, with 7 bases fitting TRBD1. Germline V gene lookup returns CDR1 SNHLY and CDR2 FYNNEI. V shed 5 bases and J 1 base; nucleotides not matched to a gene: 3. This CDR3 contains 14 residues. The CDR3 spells CASSYRGGTDTQYF. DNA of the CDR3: TGTGCCAGCAGTTACAGGGGTGGCACAGATACGCAGTATTTT.

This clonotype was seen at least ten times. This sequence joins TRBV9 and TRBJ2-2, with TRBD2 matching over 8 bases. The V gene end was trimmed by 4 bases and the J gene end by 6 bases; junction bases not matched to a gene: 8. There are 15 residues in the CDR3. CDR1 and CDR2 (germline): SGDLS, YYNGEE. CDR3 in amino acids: CASSRGTRPPGELFF. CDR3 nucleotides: TGTGCCAGCAGCAGGGGGACTAGGCCCCCCGGGGAGCTGTTTTTT.

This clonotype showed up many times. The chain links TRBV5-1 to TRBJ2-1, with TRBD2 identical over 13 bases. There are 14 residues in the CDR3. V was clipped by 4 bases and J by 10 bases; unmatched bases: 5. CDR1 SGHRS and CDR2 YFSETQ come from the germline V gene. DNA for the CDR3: TGCGCCAGCAGCACTAGCGGGGGGGCCGTCGAGCAGTTCTTC. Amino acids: CASSTSGGAVEQFF.

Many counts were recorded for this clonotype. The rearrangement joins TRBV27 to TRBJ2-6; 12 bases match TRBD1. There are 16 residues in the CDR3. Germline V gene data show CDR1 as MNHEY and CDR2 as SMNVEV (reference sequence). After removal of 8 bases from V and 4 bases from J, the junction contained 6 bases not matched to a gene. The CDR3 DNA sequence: TGTGCCAGCTTGGGACAGGGGGCGAGCGGGGCCAACGTCCTGACTTTC. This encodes CASLGQGASGANVLTF.

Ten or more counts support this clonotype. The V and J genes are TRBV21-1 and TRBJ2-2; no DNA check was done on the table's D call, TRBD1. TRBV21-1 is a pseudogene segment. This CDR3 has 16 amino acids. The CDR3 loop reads CASSFRGDANTGELFF. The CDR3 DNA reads TGTGCCAGCAGTTTCAGGGGGGACGCGAACACCGGGGAGCTGTTTTTT.

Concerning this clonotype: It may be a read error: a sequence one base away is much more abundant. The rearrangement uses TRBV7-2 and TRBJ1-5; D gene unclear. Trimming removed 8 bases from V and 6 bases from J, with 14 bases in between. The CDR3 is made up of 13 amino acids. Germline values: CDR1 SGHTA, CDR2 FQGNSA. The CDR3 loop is CASSGISSQPQHF. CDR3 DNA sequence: TGTGCCAGCTCTGGAATTTCGAGTCAGCCCCAGCATTTT.

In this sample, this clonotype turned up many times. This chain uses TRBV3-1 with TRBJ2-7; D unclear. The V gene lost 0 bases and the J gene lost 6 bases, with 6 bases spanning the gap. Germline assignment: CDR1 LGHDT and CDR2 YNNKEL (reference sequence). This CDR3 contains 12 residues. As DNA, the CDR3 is TGTGCCAGCAGCCAAGATACGGGCGAGCAGTACTTC. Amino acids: CASSQDTGEQYF.

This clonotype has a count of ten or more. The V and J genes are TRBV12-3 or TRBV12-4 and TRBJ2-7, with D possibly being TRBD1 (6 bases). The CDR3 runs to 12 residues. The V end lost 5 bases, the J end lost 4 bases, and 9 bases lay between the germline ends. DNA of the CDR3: TGTGCCAGCAGTCGGGACACTTACGAGCAGTACTTC. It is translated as CASSRDTYEQYF.

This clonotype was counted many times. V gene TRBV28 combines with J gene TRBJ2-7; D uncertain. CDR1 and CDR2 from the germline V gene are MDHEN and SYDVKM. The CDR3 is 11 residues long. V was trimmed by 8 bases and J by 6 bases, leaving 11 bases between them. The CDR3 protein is CASSENGEQYF. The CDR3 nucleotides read TGTGCCAGCTCGGAGAACGGCGAGCAGTACTTC.

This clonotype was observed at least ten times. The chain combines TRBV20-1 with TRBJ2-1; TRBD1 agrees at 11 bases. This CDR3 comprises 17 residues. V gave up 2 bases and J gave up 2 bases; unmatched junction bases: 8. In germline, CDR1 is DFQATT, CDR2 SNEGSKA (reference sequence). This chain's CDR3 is CSARYPEGQGAYNEQFF. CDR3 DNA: TGCAGTGCTAGATACCCGGAGGGACAGGGGGCCTACAATGAGCAGTTCTTC.

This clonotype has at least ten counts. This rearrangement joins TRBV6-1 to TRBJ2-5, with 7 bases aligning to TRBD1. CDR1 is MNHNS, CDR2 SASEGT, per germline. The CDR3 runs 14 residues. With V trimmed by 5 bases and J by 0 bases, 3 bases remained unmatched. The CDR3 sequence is CASSRDRDQETQYF. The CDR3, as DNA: TGTGCCAGCAGTAGGGACAGAGACCAAGAGACCCAGTACTTC.

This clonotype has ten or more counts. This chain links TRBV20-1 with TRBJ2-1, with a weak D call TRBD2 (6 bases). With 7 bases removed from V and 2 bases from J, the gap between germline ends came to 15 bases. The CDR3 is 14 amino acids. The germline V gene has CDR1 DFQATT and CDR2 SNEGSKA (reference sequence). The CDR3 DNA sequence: TGCAGTGGGAAGGGAGGATCAACCTACAATGAGCAGTTCTTC. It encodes CSGKGGSTYNEQFF.

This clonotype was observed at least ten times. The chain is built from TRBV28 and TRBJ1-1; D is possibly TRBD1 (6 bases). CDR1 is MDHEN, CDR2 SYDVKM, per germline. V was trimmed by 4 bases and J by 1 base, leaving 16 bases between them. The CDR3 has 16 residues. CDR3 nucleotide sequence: TGTGCCAGCAGTTATACAGGGAAGACGGGGAACACTGAAGCTTTCTTT. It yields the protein CASSYTGKTGNTEAFF.

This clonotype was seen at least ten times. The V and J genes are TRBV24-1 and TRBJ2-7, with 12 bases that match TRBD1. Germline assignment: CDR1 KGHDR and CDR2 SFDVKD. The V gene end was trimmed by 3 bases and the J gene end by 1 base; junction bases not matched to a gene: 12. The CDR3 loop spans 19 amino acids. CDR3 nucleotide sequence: TGTGCCACCAGTGATAGCGAAGGGACAGGGGGCTCTCAATCCTACGAGCAGTACTTC. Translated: CATSDSEGTGGSQSYEQYF.

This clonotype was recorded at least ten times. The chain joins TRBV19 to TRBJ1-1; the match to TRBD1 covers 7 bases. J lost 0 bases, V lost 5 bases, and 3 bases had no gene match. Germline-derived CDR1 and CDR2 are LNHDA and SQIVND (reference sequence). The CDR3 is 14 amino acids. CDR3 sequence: CASSRDSMNTEAFF. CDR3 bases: TGTGCCAGTAGTCGGGACAGTATGAACACTGAAGCTTTCTTT. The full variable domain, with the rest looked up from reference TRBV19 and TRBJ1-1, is DGGITQSPKYLFRKEGQNVTLSCEQNLNHDAMYWYRQDPGQGLRLIYYSQIVNDFQKGDIAEGYSVSREKKESFPLTVTSAQKNPTAFYLCASSRDSMNTEAFFGQGTRLTVV.

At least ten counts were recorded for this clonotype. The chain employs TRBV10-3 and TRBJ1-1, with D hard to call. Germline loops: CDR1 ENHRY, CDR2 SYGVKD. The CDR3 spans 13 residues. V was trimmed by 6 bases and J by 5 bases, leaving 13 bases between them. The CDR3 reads CAIRISLGTEAFF. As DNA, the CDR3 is TGTGCCATCAGGATATCTTTGGGGACTGAAGCTTTCTTT.

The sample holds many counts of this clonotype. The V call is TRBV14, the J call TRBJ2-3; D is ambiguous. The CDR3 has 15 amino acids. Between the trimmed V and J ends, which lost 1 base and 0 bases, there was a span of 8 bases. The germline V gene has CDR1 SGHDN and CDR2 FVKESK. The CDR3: CASSQGLLSTDTQYF. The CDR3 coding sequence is TGTGCCAGCAGCCAAGGCCTCCTCAGCACAGATACGCAGTATTTT.

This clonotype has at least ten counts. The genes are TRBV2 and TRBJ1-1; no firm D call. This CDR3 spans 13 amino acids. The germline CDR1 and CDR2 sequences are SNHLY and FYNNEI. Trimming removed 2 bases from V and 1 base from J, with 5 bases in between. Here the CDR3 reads CASSELENTEAFF. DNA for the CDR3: TGTGCCAGCAGTGAATTGGAGAACACTGAAGCTTTCTTT.

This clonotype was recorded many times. The chain's CDR3 is CASSQDRRGVTFF. The DNA for the CDR3 is TGCGCCAGCAGCCAAGATCGGCGAGGGGTGACTTTCTTT. V gene TRBV4-3 combines with J gene TRBJ1-1; D is possibly TRBD1 (5 bases). Germline assignment: CDR1 LGHNA and CDR2 YSLEER. Trimming took 0 bases from V and 12 from J, leaving 14 bases between them. This CDR3 contains 13 residues.

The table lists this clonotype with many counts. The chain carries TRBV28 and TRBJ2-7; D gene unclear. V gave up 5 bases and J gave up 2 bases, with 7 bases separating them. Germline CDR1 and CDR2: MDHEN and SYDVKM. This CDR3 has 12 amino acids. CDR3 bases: TGTGCCAGCAGTGTTAGCACCTACGAGCAGTACTTC. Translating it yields CASSVSTYEQYF. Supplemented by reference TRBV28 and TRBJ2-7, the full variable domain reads DVKVTQSSRYLVKRTGEKVFLECVQDMDHENMFWYRQDPGLGLRLIYFSYDVKMKEKGDIPEGYSVSREKKERFSLILESASTNQTSMYLCASSVSTYEQYFGPGTRLTVT.

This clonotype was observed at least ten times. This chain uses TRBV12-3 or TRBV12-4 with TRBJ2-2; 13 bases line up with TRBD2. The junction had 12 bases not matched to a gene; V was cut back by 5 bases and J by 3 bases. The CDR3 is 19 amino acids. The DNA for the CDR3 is TGTGCCAGCAGTACACCCCAGGGACTAGCGGGGCCATACACCGGGGAGCTGTTTTTT. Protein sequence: CASSTPQGLAGPYTGELFF.

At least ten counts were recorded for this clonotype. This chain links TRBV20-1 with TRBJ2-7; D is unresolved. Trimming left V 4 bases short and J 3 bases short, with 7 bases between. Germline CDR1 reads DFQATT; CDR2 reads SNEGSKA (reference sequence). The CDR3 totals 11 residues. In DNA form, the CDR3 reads TGCAGTGCTATTAAAGGCTACGAGCAGTACTTC. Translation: CSAIKGYEQYF.

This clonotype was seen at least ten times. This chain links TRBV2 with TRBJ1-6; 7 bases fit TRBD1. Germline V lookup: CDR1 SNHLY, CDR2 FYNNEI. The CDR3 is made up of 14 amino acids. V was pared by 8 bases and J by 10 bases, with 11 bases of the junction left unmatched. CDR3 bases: TGTGCCAGCCGCGGACAGGCCTTGGACTCACCCCTCCACTTT. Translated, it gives CASRGQALDSPLHF.

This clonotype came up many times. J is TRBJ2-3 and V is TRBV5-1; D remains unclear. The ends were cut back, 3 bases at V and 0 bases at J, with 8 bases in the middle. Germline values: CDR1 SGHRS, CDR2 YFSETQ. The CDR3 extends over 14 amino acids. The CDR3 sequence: CASSSRPSTDTQYF. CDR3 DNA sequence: TGCGCCAGCAGCTCCAGACCCAGCACAGATACGCAGTATTTT.

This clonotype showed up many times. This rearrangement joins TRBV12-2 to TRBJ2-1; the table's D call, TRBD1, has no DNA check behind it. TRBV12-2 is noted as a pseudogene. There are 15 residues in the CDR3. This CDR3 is CASRLGGGIADEQFF. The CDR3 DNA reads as TGTGCAAGTCGCTTAGGTGGGGGGATTGCGGATGAGCAGTTCTTC.

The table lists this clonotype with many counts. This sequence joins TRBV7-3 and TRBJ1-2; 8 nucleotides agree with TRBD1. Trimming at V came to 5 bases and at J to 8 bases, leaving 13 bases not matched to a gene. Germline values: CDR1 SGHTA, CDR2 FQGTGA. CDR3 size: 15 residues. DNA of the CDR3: TGTGCCAGCAGCGCAAGCTCAGGGGGCCTCGGCGGCTACACCTTC. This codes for CASSASSGGLGGYTF.

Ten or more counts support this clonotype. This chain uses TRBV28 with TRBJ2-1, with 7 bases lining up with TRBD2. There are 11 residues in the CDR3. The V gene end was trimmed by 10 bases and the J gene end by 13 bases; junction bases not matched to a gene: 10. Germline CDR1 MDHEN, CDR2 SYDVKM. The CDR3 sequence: CATQTGTIQFF. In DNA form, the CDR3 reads TGTGCCACCCAAACCGGGACTATACAGTTCTTC.